The rows below give T cell receptor beta chains drawn from one sample of a study of T cell repertoires in cytomegalovirus infection. TCRdb fed the reads into MiXCR, producing one record per CDR3 protein. The profile shows about 310,000 distinct CDR3 sequences, about 25% of them singletons. Which antigens these TCRs recognize remains unknown. The source material was cultured PBMCs, sampled from culture after CMV antigen stimulation. The receptor source for this set is a human donor in good health (CMV status not recorded). Some clones in this sample may be carry-over from other donors' samples. CDR3s include the opening cysteine and the closing phenylalanine or tryptophan. Fields, in order: J gene, V gene, clone size, D gene, CDR3 DNA, CDR3 protein. The D gene is left open where the match is weak. Clone sizes are given selectively: once, few, many, or a class where the clone is expanded.

J: TRBJ1-1
V: TRBV7-6
size: -
D: -
DNA: TGTGCCAGCAGCATGGGACCTGAAGCTTTCTTT
CDR3: CASSMGPEAFF

J: TRBJ2-3
V: TRBV7-6
size: -
D: TRBD1
DNA: TGTGCCAGCAGCGGACAGGCGGCCGGCACAGATACGCAGTATTTT
CDR3: CASSGQAAGTDTQYF

J: TRBJ1-1
V: TRBV12-5
size: -
D: -
DNA: TGTGCTAGTGGTTTGGCCTTGCAGATGCCGGGGGTGAACACTGAAGCTTTCTTT
CDR3: CASGLALQMPGVNTEAFF

J: TRBJ2-5
V: TRBV7-9
size: many
D: -
DNA: TGTGCCAGCAGCTGGGACGGAACACAAGAGACCCAGTACTTC
CDR3: CASSWDGTQETQYF

J: TRBJ1-1
V: TRBV25-1
size: -
D: -
DNA: TGTGCCAGCGGCCTGGGATCCGCTGAAGCTTTCTTT
CDR3: CASGLGSAEAFF

J: TRBJ2-5
V: TRBV7-2
size: -
D: TRBD2
DNA: TGTGCCAGCAGCTTAGTGGCTGGGACTATCCAAGAGACCCAGTACTTC
CDR3: CASSLVAGTIQETQYF

J: TRBJ2-3
V: TRBV14
size: -
D: -
DNA: TGTGCCAGCAGCACGACCTCCGCAGATACGCAGTATTTT
CDR3: CASSTTSADTQYF

J: TRBJ1-2
V: TRBV7-2
size: few
D: TRBD1
DNA: TGTGCCAGCAGCTTATTACAGGGGCCCTATGGCTACACCTTC
CDR3: CASSLLQGPYGYTF

J: TRBJ2-3
V: TRBV6-8
size: -
D: -
DNA: TGTGCCAGCTCCTGGGTAACAGATACGCAGTATTTT
CDR3: CASSWVTDTQYF

J: TRBJ2-2
V: TRBV24-1
size: -
D: -
DNA: TGTGCCACCAGTGATAACGGACAGCCGAACACCGGGGAGCTGTTTTTT
CDR3: CATSDNGQPNTGELFF

J: TRBJ2-2
V: TRBV7-3
size: -
D: -
DNA: TGTGCCAGCAGCACACAGGGTTGGACCGGGGAGCTGTTTTTT
CDR3: CASSTQGWTGELFF

J: TRBJ2-5
V: TRBV7-2
size: few
D: -
DNA: TGTGCCAGCAGCCCGAGGGCGTGGGGGGTGGAGACCCAGTACTTC
CDR3: CASSPRAWGVETQYF

J: TRBJ2-5
V: TRBV19
size: -
D: TRBD2
DNA: TGTGCCAGTAGTATAGATCGCAGACTAGCGGGAGCAGGAGAGACCCAGTACTTC
CDR3: CASSIDRRLAGAGETQYF

J: TRBJ2-1
V: TRBV7-2
size: many
D: TRBD2
DNA: TGTGCCAGCAGCCGGGGAGGCGGGAGGGCCGGTAATGAGCAGTTCTTC
CDR3: CASSRGGGRAGNEQFF

J: TRBJ2-6
V: TRBV6-9
size: few
D: -
DNA: TGTGCCAGCCTAAATACTGGGGCCAACGTCCTGACTTTC
CDR3: CASLNTGANVLTF

J: TRBJ2-7
V: TRBV6-6
size: -
D: TRBD2
DNA: TGTGCCAGCAGTTACCCAGCGGGGCGCTCCTACGAGCAGTACTTC
CDR3: CASSYPAGRSYEQYF

J: TRBJ1-1
V: TRBV9
size: few
D: -
DNA: TGTGCCAGCAGCGGGTCCGGGCTACGGGGAACTGAAGCTTTCTTT
CDR3: CASSGSGLRGTEAFF

J: TRBJ2-1
V: TRBV7-2
size: -
D: -
DNA: TGTGCCAGCAGCTTAGAGGGGATACCAAGAAGAGGGAGCCCCCCCTACAATGAGCAGTTCTTC
CDR3: CASSLEGIPRRGSPPYNEQFF

J: TRBJ1-1
V: TRBV12-3/TRBV12-4
size: -
D: -
DNA: TGTGCCAGCAGTTTCCCGGGACAAAAGAACACTGAAGCTTTCTTT
CDR3: CASSFPGQKNTEAFF

J: TRBJ1-2
V: TRBV28
size: -
D: -
DNA: TGTGCCAGCAGTTCATTACAATATCCGGGACTGAAAGGCTATGGCTACACCTTC
CDR3: CASSSLQYPGLKGYGYTF

J: TRBJ2-7
V: TRBV6-2/TRBV6-3
size: -
D: -
DNA: TGTGCCAGCAGGTGGGAACAGGGCCCTTCCTACGAGCAGTACTTC
CDR3: CASRWEQGPSYEQYF

J: TRBJ2-3
V: TRBV6-5
size: many
D: -
DNA: TGTGCCAGCAGAGCCCCGGGACTGAAAGGAACGCAGTATTTT
CDR3: CASRAPGLKGTQYF

J: TRBJ2-3
V: TRBV5-4
size: -
D: -
DNA: TGTGCCAGCAGCCTGCTGGCAGATACGCAGTATTTT
CDR3: CASSLLADTQYF

J: TRBJ2-1
V: TRBV5-1
size: -
D: TRBD2
DNA: TGCGCCAGCAGCTCCAAGACTAGCGGGAGGGTTGCTGAGAATGAGCAGTTCTTC
CDR3: CASSSKTSGRVAENEQFF

J: TRBJ2-1
V: TRBV11-2
size: -
D: TRBD2
DNA: TGTGCCAGCAGCTTAGTGCGGGAGGGCCACAATGAGCAGTTCTTC
CDR3: CASSLVREGHNEQFF

J: TRBJ2-3
V: TRBV10-3
size: -
D: TRBD2
DNA: TGTGCCATCAGTGTAGGACTAGCAGGCACAGATACGCAGTATTTT
CDR3: CAISVGLAGTDTQYF

J: TRBJ2-2
V: TRBV11-2
size: -
D: -
DNA: TGTGCCAGCAGCTTTCTGCCCTCCCACGCATCCGCGGGGAGCCAAACCGGGGAGCTGTTTTTT
CDR3: CASSFLPSHASAGSQTGELFF

J: TRBJ1-2
V: TRBV7-2
size: many
D: -
DNA: TGTGCCAGCAGCTTAGCGGGGGGGGATGGCTACACCTTC
CDR3: CASSLAGGDGYTF

J: TRBJ1-4
V: TRBV12-3/TRBV12-4
size: once
D: -
DNA: TGTGCCAGCAGTTTCCCGGGGAATGAAAAACTGTTTTTT
CDR3: CASSFPGNEKLFF

J: TRBJ1-2
V: TRBV9
size: -
D: TRBD1
DNA: TGTGCCAGCAGCCGACAGGGGCCACCTATGAACTATGGCTACACCTTC
CDR3: CASSRQGPPMNYGYTF

J: TRBJ2-5
V: TRBV7-9
size: -
D: -
DNA: TGTGCCAGCAGCTTCGTCTTAGAGACCCAGTACTTC
CDR3: CASSFVLETQYF

J: TRBJ2-5
V: TRBV9
size: -
D: TRBD2
DNA: TGTGCCAGCAGCCAAGTCGGTAGCGGGAGTGAGACCCAGTACTTC
CDR3: CASSQVGSGSETQYF

J: TRBJ1-2
V: TRBV19
size: -
D: TRBD1
DNA: TGTGCCAGTAGTAGCCGGGACAGGACGAATGGCTACACCTTC
CDR3: CASSSRDRTNGYTF

J: TRBJ2-5
V: TRBV10-3
size: once
D: -
DNA: TGTGCCATCAGTCCGGGAGCCCTTGAGACCCAGTACTTC
CDR3: CAISPGALETQYF

J: TRBJ2-5
V: TRBV6-2/TRBV6-3
size: -
D: TRBD2
DNA: TGTGCCAGCAGTTTAGCGGGAAGGACCCAGTACTTC
CDR3: CASSLAGRTQYF

J: TRBJ2-5
V: TRBV19
size: -
D: TRBD2
DNA: TGTGCCAGTAGTGTCCTCGGGGCGGGAGGGCAAGAGACCCAGTACTTC
CDR3: CASSVLGAGGQETQYF

J: TRBJ1-5
V: TRBV20-1
size: -
D: TRBD1
DNA: TGCAGTGCCCTGCAGGGGGGAGAGACGAGCAATCAGCCCCAGCATTTT
CDR3: CSALQGGETSNQPQHF

J: TRBJ2-2
V: TRBV4-3
size: few
D: -
DNA: TGCGCCAGCAGCCTAACAGGGAACGTAGCCGGGGAGCTGTTTTTT
CDR3: CASSLTGNVAGELFF

J: TRBJ1-5
V: TRBV25-1
size: once
D: -
DNA: TGTGCCAGCAGTGCCGGCGAGTATCAGCCCCAGCATTTT
CDR3: CASSAGEYQPQHF

J: TRBJ2-4
V: TRBV19
size: -
D: TRBD2
DNA: TGTGCCGTCGGGGGGGCCAAAAACATTCAGTACTTC
CDR3: CAVGGAKNIQYF

J: TRBJ2-1
V: TRBV27
size: -
D: -
DNA: TGTGCCAGCAGAAAAGGGGACTACAATGAGCAGTTCTTC
CDR3: CASRKGDYNEQFF

J: TRBJ2-7
V: TRBV20-1
size: -
D: -
DNA: TGCAGTGCTAGAGTTGGCTACGAGCAGTACTTC
CDR3: CSARVGYEQYF

J: TRBJ2-7
V: TRBV6-1
size: -
D: TRBD2
DNA: TGTGCCAGCACCGGACTAGCGTCCTACGAGCAGTACTTC
CDR3: CASTGLASYEQYF

J: TRBJ2-3
V: TRBV7-9
size: -
D: -
DNA: TGTGCCAGCAGCGAAAACCCGCTAGAGGATACGCAGTATTTT
CDR3: CASSENPLEDTQYF

J: TRBJ1-5
V: TRBV7-2
size: few
D: -
DNA: TGTGCCAGCAGCCCCGGGGTCGGGGGACAGCCCCAGCATTTT
CDR3: CASSPGVGGQPQHF